The text below deals with one TCR beta chain. The antigen this receptor binds is unknown. Base qualities are not recorded, but no much larger clone differs from it by a single base. The sample belongs to a study of CD8+CD57+ T cells in acquired aplastic anemia listed by TCRdb under 2018. In the study overall: On average, sorted CD4+ and CD8+ cells yielded about 3 ug of extracted DNA, with a range of roughly 0.19 to 27.4 ug. CD8+CD57+ expansion was defined as a frequency above the mean frequency observed in healthy subjects. Beyond this particular receptor, the publication reports: Although 25 to 30 CD8+ CDR3 sequences were shared by patients and controls, these sequences appeared highly expressed in patients and within the immunodominant clones of patients. Between patients and healthy controls, no significant difference in CD8+ Simpson's diversity was found (P=0.060).

Expansion of CD8+CD57+ cells had been shown by flow cytometry in the patients chosen for sequencing. All patients had severe acquired aplastic anemia diagnosed by International Study of Aplastic Anemia and Agranulocytosis and Camitta criteria. No therapy had been received by the patients at the time of blood sampling. TCR repertoires of sorted CD4+ and CD8+ blood T cells from severe aplastic anemia patients and healthy subjects were deep-sequenced in the study. In the USA, patient enrollment took place under clinicaltrials.gov protocols 00001620, 01623167, 00001397, 00071045, 00081523 and 00961064. Ficoll-Paque density gradient centrifugation was used to isolate peripheral blood mononuclear cells. Before DNA extraction, CD4+ and CD8+ T cells were sorted by FACS or by magnetic beads. Sequences KGHDR (CDR1) and SFDVKD (CDR2) are obtained from the germline V gene. The CDR3 starts with the cysteine, ends with the phenylalanine, and has 13 residues. The CDR3 DNA has 39 bases and is translated from base 1. V is shortened by 4 bases, J by 7 bases, and the region joining them spans 10 bases.

TCR beta VDJ combination and CDR3 sequence profiling used genomic DNA as the template. An Illumina HiSeq 2000 was used for TCR repertoire sequencing. In the source study's methods: TRBV/TRBJ rearrangement plots, CDR3 size and DJ length profiles, and Simpson's diversity index were used to assess repertoires. The most abundant DNA sequence in the deep sequencing data was taken as the immunodominant clone. CDR3 amino acid sequences were screened for sharing across subjects and compared with published repertoires and the VDJdb database. TCRdb ran its own pipeline on the public reads, namely fastp trimming at Q25 and MiXCR clone calling, and kept in-frame beta chains. Each CDR3 protein appears once, grouped with its most common genes and DNA. TCRdb, not the original authors, processed these V and J calls. Across this sample there are under 200,000 distinct CDR3 sequences, with around 75% seen only once. The ten largest clonotypes hold more than 35% of the sample.

Material: sorted CD4+, CD8+, or CD8+CD57+ T cells (not recorded which) from PBMCs. Recombination joined TRBV24-1 with TRBJ1-5; the best D guess is TRBD1, with 5 bases matching. The sequence came from a human donor with aplastic anemia. The CDR3 amino acid sequence is: CATSERGRQPQHF. In nucleotide form, the sequence is TGTGCCACCAGTGAGAGGGGCCGGCAGCCCCAGCATTTT.